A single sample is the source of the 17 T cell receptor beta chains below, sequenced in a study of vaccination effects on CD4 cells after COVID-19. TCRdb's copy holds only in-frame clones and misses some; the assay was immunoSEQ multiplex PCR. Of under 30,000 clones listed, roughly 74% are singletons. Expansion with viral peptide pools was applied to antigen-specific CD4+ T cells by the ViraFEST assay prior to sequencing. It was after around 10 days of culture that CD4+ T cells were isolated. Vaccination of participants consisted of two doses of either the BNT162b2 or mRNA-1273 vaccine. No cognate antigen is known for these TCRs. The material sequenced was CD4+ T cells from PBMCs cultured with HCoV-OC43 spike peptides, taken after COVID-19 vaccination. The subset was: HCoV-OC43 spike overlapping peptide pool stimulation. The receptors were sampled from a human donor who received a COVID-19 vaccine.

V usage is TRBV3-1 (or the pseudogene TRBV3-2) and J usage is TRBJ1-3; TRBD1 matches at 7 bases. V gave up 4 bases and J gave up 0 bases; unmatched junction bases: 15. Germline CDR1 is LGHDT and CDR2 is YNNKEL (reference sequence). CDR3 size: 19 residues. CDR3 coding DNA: TGTGCCAGCAGCCGTACATCCGGATGGACAGGCCTCTCTGGAAACACCATATATTTT. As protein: CASSRTSGWTGLSGNTIYF.

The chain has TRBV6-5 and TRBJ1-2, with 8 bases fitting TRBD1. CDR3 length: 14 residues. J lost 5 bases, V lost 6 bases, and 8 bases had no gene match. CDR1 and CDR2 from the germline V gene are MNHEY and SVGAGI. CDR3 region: CASRPETGVYGYTF. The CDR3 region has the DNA TGTGCCAGCAGACCGGAGACAGGGGTATATGGCTACACCTTC.

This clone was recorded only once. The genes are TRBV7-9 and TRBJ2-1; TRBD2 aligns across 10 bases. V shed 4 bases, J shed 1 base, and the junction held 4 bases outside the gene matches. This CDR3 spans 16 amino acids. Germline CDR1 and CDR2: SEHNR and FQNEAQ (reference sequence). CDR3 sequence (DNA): TGTGCCAGCAGCTCAGAACTAGCGGGATCCTACAATGAGCAGTTCTTC. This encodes CASSSELAGSYNEQFF.

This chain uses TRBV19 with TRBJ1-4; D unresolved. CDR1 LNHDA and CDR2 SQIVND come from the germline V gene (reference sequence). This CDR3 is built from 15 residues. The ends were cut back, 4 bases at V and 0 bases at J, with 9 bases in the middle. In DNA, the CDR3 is TGTGCCAGTAGTAGCAGGAGCGCAACTAATGAAAAACTGTTTTTT. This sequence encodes CASSSRSATNEKLFF.

CDR3 nucleotide sequence: TGTGCCAGCAGTGTCTCCTTGAATGAAAAACTGTTTTTT. Amino acids: CASSVSLNEKLFF. This rearrangement joins TRBV14 to TRBJ1-4; D call uncertain. The CDR3 covers 13 residues. V was pared by 6 bases and J by 5 bases, with 10 bases between. Germline values: CDR1 SGHDN, CDR2 FVKESK.

In DNA, the CDR3 is TGCGCCAGCAGAGGGACAGGGGTGTGGGAGACCCAGTACTTC. Its protein is CASRGTGVWETQYF. The rearrangement joins TRBV5-1 to TRBJ2-5; 10 bases line up with TRBD1. The CDR3 length is 14 residues. The germline V gene encodes CDR1 SGHRS and CDR2 YFSETQ. V was pared by 5 bases and J by 5 bases, with 6 bases of the junction left unmatched. The entire variable domain, with the rest obtained from reference TRBV5-1 and TRBJ2-5, is as follows: KAGVTQTPRYLIKTRGQQVTLSCSPISGHRSVSWYQQTPGQGLQFLFEYFSETQRNKGNFPGRFSGRQFSNSRSEMNVSTLELGDSALYLCASRGTGVWETQYFGPGTRLLVL.

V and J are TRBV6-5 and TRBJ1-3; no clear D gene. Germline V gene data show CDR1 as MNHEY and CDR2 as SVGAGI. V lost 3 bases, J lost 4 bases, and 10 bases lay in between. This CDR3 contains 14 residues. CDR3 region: CASSYSRLGNTIYF. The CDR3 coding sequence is TGTGCCAGCAGTTATAGCAGGCTCGGAAACACCATATATTTT.

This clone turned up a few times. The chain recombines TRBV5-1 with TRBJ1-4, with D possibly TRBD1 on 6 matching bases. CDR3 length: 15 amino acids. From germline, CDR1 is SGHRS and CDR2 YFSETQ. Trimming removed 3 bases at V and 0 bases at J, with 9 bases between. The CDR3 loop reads CASSSGVPTNEKLFF. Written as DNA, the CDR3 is TGCGCCAGCAGCTCAGGGGTTCCAACTAATGAAAAACTGTTTTTT. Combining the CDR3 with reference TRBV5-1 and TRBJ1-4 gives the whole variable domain KAGVTQTPRYLIKTRGQQVTLSCSPISGHRSVSWYQQTPGQGLQFLFEYFSETQRNKGNFPGRFSGRQFSNSRSEMNVSTLELGDSALYLCASSSGVPTNEKLFFGSGTQLSVL.

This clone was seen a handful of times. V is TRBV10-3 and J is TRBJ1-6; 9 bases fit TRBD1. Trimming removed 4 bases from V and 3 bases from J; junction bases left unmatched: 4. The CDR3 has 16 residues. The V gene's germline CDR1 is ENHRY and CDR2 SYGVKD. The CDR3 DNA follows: TGTGCCATCAGTGCGGGACAGGGCAACTATAATTCACCCCTCCACTTT. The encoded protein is CAISAGQGNYNSPLHF.

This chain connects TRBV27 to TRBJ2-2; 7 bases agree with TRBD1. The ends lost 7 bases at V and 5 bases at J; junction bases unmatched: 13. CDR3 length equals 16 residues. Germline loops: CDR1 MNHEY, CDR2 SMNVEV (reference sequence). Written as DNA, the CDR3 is TGTGCCAGCACAACCGGGAAACAGGGGTTGACCGGGGAGCTGTTTTTT. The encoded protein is CASTTGKQGLTGELFF.

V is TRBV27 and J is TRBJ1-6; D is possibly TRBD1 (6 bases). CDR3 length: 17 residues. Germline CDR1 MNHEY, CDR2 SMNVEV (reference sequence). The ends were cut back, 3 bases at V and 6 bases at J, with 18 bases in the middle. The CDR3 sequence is CASSFRQVGGFNSPLHF. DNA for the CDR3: TGTGCCAGCAGTTTTCGTCAGGTAGGGGGGTTTAATTCACCCCTCCACTTT.

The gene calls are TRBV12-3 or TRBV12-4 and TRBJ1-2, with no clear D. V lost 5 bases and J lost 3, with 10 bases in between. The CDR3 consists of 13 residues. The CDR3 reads CASSPQYYYGYTF. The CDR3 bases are TGTGCCAGCAGTCCGCAATACTACTATGGCTACACCTTC.

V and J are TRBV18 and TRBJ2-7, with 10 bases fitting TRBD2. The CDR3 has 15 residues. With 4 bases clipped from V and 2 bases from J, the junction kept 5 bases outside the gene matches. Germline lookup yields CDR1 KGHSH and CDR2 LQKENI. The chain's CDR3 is CASSLTSGEAYEQYF. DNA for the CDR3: TGTGCCAGCTCACTAACTAGCGGGGAGGCCTACGAGCAGTACTTC. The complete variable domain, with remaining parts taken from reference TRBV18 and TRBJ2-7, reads NAGVMQNPRHLVRRRGQEARLRCSPMKGHSHVYWYRQLPEEGLKFMVYLQKENIIDESGMPKERFSAEFPKEGPSILRIQQVVRGDSAAYFCASSLTSGEAYEQYFGPGTRLTVT.

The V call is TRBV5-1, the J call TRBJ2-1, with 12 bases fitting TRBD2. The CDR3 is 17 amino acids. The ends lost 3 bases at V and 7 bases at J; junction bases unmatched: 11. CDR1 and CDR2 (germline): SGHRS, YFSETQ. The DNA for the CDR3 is TGCGCCAGCAGCTCCAGGGGGGCTAGCGGGAGGGGGAATGAGCAGTTCTTC. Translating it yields CASSSRGASGRGNEQFF.

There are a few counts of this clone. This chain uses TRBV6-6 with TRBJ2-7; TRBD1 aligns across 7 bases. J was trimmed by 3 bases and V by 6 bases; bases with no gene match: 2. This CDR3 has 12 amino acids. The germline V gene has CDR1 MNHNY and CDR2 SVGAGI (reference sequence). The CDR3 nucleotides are TGTGCCAGCAGCCGGGACAGCTACGAGCAGTACTTC. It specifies CASSRDSYEQYF.

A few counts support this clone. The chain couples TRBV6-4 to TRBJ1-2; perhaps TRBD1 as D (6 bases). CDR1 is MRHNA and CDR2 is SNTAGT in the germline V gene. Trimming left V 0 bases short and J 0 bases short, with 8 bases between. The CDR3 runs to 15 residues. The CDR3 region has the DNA TGTGCCAGCAGTGACTCAGGGACAACTAACTATGGCTACACCTTC. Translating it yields CASSDSGTTNYGYTF.

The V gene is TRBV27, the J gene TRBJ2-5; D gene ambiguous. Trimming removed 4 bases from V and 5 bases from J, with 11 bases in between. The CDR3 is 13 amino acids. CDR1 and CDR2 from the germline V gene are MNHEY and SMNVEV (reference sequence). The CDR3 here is CASSSLLGETQYF. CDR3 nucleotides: TGTGCCAGCAGTTCCCTCCTGGGGGAGACCCAGTACTTC.